Following are 17 T cell receptor beta chains from one sample sequenced in a study of blood T cells in healthy people across ages. For the second PCR, which ran for 7 to 11 cycles, a sample-barcoded 5' primer and a J-beta primer mix were used. TCRdb independently ran MiXCR on the 5' RACE reads; one entry per CDR3 protein. The sample has 600,000 to 650,000 distinct CDR3 sequences, under 65% seen once. What was sequenced was blood. These receptors were taken from a man between 60 and 75 years old in good health.

The rearrangement joins TRBV5-1 to TRBJ1-1; D is possibly TRBD1 (5 bases). CDR3 length equals 16 residues. Germline V gives CDR1 SGHRS, CDR2 YFSETQ. Trimming stripped 4 bases from V and 4 bases from J, with 20 bases between. DNA of the CDR3: TGCGCCAGCAGCGCGACAGACTCGAGGGGATTCACTGAAGCTTTCTTT. This codes for CASSATDSRGFTEAFF.

The gene calls are TRBV20-1 and TRBJ1-2, with D possibly TRBD1 on 5 matching bases. This CDR3 spans 12 amino acids. CDR1 and CDR2 (germline): DFQATT, SNEGSKA (reference sequence). Trimming shortened V by 6 bases and J by 4 bases, and 12 bases separated the two germline ends. As DNA, the CDR3 is TGCAGTGCCGGGACGGAATTCTATGGCTACACCTTC. Protein sequence: CSAGTEFYGYTF.

Many counts were recorded for this clonotype. The rearrangement joins TRBV3-1 to TRBJ1-2, with 7 bases aligning to TRBD1. Trimming cost V 3 bases and J 7 bases; bases outside gene matches: 14. Germline CDR1 and CDR2: LGHDT and YNNKEL (reference sequence). The CDR3 consists of 16 residues. CDR3: CASSQPGQSWEGGYTF. For the CDR3, the DNA is TGTGCCAGCAGCCAGCCGGGACAGAGCTGGGAGGGTGGCTACACCTTC.

This clonotype has a count of ten or more. The CDR3 nucleotides read TGCAGTGCTAGACTCGGGGGGGTCCACACAGATACGCAGTATTTT. Its translation: CSARLGGVHTDTQYF. The genes are TRBV20-1 and TRBJ2-3; 8 bases fit TRBD2. CDR3 length: 15 residues. The V and J ends lost 2 bases and 2 bases, in that order; junction bases with no gene match: 6. CDR1 DFQATT and CDR2 SNEGSKA come from the germline V gene (reference sequence).

The chain links TRBV13 to TRBJ2-5, with D unresolved. The CDR3 totals 12 residues. Germline loops: CDR1 PRHDT, CDR2 FYEKMQ (reference sequence). V was trimmed by 4 bases and J by 5 bases, leaving 8 bases between them. CDR3 nucleotides: TGTGCCAGCAGCTCTACTTTGGAGACCCAGTACTTC. It codes for CASSSTLETQYF.

The V call is TRBV20-1, the J call TRBJ2-5; 7 bases align to TRBD1. Per germline, CDR1 DFQATT and CDR2 SNEGSKA (reference sequence). Trimming at V came to 8 bases and at J to 5 bases, leaving 5 bases not matched to a gene. This CDR3 region has 11 residues. CDR3 nucleotides: TGCAGTACAGGGGTCTTGGAGACCCAGTACTTC. Its translation: CSTGVLETQYF.

The rearrangement links TRBV5-5 to TRBJ2-5, with 13 bases lining up with TRBD2. CDR1 SGHKS and CDR2 YYEKEE come from the germline V gene (reference sequence). This CDR3 spans 15 amino acids. The V segment lost 5 bases and the J segment 4 bases; nucleotides outside the gene matches: 5. As DNA, the CDR3 is TGTGCCAGCAGTAGACTAGCGGGGGGTGCAGAGACCCAGTACTTC. Residues: CASSRLAGGAETQYF.

The chain combines TRBV6-1 with TRBJ2-1; 12 bases match TRBD2. The V and J ends lost 7 bases and 7 bases, in that order; junction bases with no gene match: 5. The CDR3 covers 14 residues. CDR1 and CDR2 (germline): MNHNS, SASEGT. This CDR3 reads CASTRLAGGNEQFF. The CDR3 nucleotides are TGTGCCAGCACCCGTCTAGCGGGGGGGAATGAGCAGTTCTTC.

On this clonotype itself: The junction does not match germline at one end; this may be a read error. The chain carries TRBV6-1 and TRBJ2-1; tentatively, D is TRBD1 (6 bases). CDR3 size: 15 residues. Germline V gene data show CDR1 as MNHNS and CDR2 as SASEGT. CDR3 sequence reads: CAGSEAWGPYNEQFF. The CDR3 coding sequence is TGTGCCGGCAGTGAAGCATGGGGGCCCTACAATGAGCAGTTCTTC.

This clonotype was detected only a few times. This chain joins TRBV9 and TRBJ2-5; D assignment may be TRBD1 or TRBD2 (6 bases each). The CDR3 sequence is 14 residues long. Germline V gene sequence: CDR1 SGDLS, CDR2 YYNGEE. Trimming cost V 0 bases and J 5 bases, with 11 bases left between them. As DNA, the CDR3 is TGTGCCAGCAGCGTAGATCAGGGGAGGGAGACCCAGTACTTC. This encodes CASSVDQGRETQYF.

V usage is TRBV7-8 and J usage is TRBJ2-1; 9 bases fit TRBD2. V was clipped by 0 bases and J by 12 bases; unmatched bases: 6. Germline CDR1 is SGHVS and CDR2 is FQNEAQ. The CDR3 contains 14 residues. The CDR3 coding sequence is TGTGCCAGCAGCTTAGCGGCGGGGGGGCCTAGGCAGTTCTTC. Translation gives CASSLAAGGPRQFF.

The gene calls are TRBV7-2 and TRBJ2-5; TRBD1 might be the D (6 bases). The V gene's germline CDR1 is SGHTA and CDR2 FQGNSA. V shed 5 bases and J shed 4 bases, with 14 bases lying between them. This CDR3 spans 14 amino acids. CDR3 sequence reads: CASSLQQGGETQYF. DNA for the CDR3: TGTGCCAGCAGCCTCCAACAGGGTGGAGAGACCCAGTACTTC.

This clonotype was counted a few times. V is TRBV9 and J is TRBJ2-7; D is undetermined. Deletions cut 0 bases from V and 2 bases from J, with 12 bases between. CDR1 and CDR2 from the germline V gene are SGDLS and YYNGEE. CDR3 length: 15 residues. CDR3 DNA: TGTGCCAGCAGCGTAGTTACAGTCCCAACCTACGAGCAGTACTTC. Translating gives CASSVVTVPTYEQYF. The full variable domain, in which reference TRBV9 and TRBJ2-7 provide the parts outside the CDR3, is DSGVTQTPKHLITATGQRVTLRCSPRSGDLSVYWYQQSLDQGLQFLIQYYNGEERAKGNILERFSAQQFPDLHSELNLSSLELGDSALYFCASSVVTVPTYEQYFGPGTRLTVT.

The V call is TRBV6-2 or TRBV6-3, the J call TRBJ2-5; TRBD1 agrees at 10 bases. This CDR3 has 15 residues. From germline, CDR1 is MNHEY and CDR2 SVGEGT. With 7 bases clipped from V and 4 bases from J, the junction kept 9 bases outside the gene matches. In nucleotides, the CDR3 is TGTGCCAGCAACAACCGGGACAGGGGCACAGAGACCCAGTACTTC. Its protein is CASNNRDRGTETQYF.

This clonotype came up a few times. V and J are TRBV12-3 or TRBV12-4 and TRBJ1-6; the D gene is possibly TRBD1 (5 bases). V gave up 2 bases and J gave up 10 bases, with 12 bases separating them. The CDR3 is 14 residues long. The CDR3 loop is CASSLHSGISPLHF. The DNA of the CDR3 is TGTGCCAGCAGTTTACACTCAGGGATCTCACCCCTCCACTTT.

The rearrangement joins TRBV27 to TRBJ1-2, with D perhaps matching TRBD1 (5 bases). This CDR3 spans 13 amino acids. In germline, CDR1 is MNHEY, CDR2 SMNVEV (reference sequence). Trimming removed 5 bases from V and 0 bases from J, with 7 bases in between. The CDR3, as DNA: TGTGCCAGCAGTACCAGGGCTAACTATGGCTACACCTTC. Translated: CASSTRANYGYTF.

The sample holds a few counts of this clonotype. J is TRBJ2-4 and V is TRBV20-1; D tentatively reads TRBD1 or TRBD2 (6 bases each). The ends were cut back, 1 base at V and 2 bases at J, with 9 bases in the middle. Looked up from germline, CDR1 is DFQATT and CDR2 is SNEGSKA (reference sequence). This CDR3 spans 14 amino acids. CDR3 region: CSARGRGTKNIQYF. The CDR3 bases are TGCAGTGCTAGAGGGAGGGGGACCAAAAACATTCAGTACTTC.